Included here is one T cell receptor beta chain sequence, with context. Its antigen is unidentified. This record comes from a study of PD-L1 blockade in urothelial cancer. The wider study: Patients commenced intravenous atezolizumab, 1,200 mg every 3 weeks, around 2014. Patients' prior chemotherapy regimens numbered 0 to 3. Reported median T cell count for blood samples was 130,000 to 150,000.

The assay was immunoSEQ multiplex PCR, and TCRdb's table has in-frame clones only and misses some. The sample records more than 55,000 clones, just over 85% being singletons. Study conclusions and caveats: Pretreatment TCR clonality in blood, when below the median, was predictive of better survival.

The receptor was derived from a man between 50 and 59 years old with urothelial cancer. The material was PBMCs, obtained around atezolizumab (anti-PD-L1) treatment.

In nucleotides, the CDR3 is TGCGCCAGCAGCTTATCAGGGGGCAACACTGAAGCTTTCTTT. Protein product: CASSLSGGNTEAFF. This chain connects TRBV5-1 to TRBJ1-1; 8 positions match TRBD1. Losses at the gene ends were 2 bases for V and 2 bases for J; bases not matched to a gene: 2. Germline V gene lookup returns CDR1 SGHRS and CDR2 YFSETQ. The CDR3 is 14 amino acids.